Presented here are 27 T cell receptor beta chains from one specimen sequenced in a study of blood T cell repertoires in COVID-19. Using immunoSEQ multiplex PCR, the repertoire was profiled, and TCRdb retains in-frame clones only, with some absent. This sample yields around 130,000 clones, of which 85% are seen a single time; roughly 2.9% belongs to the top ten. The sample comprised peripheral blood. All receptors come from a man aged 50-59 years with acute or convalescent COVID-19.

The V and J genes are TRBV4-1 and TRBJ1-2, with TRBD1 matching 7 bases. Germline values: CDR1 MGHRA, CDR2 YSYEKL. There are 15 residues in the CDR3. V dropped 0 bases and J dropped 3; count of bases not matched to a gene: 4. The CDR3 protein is CASSQETGFHYGYTF. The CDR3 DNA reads TGCGCCAGCAGCCAAGAGACAGGGTTTCACTATGGCTACACCTTC.

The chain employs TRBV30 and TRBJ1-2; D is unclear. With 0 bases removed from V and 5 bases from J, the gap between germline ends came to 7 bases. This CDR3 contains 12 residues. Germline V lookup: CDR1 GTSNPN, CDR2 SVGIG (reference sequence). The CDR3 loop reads CAWSVYQYGYTF. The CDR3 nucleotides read TGTGCCTGGAGTGTATATCAGTATGGCTACACCTTC.

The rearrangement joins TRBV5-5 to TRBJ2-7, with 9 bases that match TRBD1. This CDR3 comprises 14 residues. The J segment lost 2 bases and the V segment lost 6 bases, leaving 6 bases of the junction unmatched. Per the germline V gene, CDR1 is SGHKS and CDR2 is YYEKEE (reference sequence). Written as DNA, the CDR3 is TGTGCCAGCACCCGGGGACAGGGCGCCTACGAGCAGTACTTC. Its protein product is CASTRGQGAYEQYF.

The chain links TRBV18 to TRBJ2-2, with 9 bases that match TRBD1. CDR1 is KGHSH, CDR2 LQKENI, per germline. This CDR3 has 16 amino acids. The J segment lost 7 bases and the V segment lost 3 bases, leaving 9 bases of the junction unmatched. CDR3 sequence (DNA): TGTGCCAGCTCACCGACCGGGACAGGGTTTGTCGGGGAGCTGTTTTTT. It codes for CASSPTGTGFVGELFF.

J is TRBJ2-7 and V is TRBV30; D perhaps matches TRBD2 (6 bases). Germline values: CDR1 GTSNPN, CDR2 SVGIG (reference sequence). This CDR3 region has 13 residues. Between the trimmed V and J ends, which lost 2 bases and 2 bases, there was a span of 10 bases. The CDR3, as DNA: TGTGCCTGGAGTTCCGGGGGTCCCTACGAGCAGTACTTC. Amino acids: CAWSSGGPYEQYF.

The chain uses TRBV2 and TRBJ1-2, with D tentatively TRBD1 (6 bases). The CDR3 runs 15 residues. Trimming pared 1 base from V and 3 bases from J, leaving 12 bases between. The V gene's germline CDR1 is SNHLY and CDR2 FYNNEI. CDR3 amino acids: CASSEGTATDYGYTF. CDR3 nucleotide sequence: TGTGCCAGCAGTGAAGGGACAGCGACGGACTATGGCTACACCTTC.

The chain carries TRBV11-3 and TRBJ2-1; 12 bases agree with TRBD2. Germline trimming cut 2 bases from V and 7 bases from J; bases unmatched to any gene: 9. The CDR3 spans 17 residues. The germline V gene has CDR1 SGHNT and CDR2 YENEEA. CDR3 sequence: CASSLPLTSGRRNEQFF. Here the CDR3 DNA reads TGTGCCAGCAGCTTACCCCTGACTAGCGGGAGAAGGAATGAGCAGTTCTTC. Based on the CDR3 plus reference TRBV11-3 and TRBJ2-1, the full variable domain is EAGVVQSPRYKIIEKKQPVAFWCNPISGHNTLYWYLQNLGQGPELLIRYENEEAVDDSQLPKDRFSAERLKGVDSTLKIQPAELGDSAVYLCASSLPLTSGRRNEQFFGPGTRLTVL.

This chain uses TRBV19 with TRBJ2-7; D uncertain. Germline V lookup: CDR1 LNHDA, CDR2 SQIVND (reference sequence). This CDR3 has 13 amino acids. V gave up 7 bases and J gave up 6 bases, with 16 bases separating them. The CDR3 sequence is CASTQFSTGEQYF. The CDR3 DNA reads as TGTGCCAGTACCCAATTTTCTACCGGCGAGCAGTACTTC.

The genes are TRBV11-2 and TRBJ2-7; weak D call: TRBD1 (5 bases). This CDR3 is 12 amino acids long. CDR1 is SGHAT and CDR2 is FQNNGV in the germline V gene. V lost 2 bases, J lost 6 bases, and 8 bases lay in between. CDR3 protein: CASSLQGIEQYF. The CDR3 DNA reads TGTGCCAGCAGCTTACAGGGAATCGAGCAGTACTTC.

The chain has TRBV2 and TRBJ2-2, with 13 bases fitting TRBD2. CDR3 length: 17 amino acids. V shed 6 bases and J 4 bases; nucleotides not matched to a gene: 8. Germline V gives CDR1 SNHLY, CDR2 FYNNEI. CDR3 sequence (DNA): TGTGCCAGCAGCGAACTAGCGGGAGGGCCGGCCACCGGGGAGCTGTTTTTT. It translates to CASSELAGGPATGELFF.

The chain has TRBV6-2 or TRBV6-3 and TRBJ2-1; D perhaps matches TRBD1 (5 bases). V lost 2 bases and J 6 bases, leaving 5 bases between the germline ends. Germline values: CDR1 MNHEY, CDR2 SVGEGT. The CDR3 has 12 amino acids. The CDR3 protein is CASSYRGNEQFF. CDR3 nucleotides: TGTGCCAGCAGTTACAGGGGCAATGAGCAGTTCTTC.

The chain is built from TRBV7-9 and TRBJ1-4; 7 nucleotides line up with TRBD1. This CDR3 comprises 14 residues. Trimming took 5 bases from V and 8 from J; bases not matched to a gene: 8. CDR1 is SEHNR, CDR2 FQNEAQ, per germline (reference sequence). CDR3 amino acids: CASSRQGLREKLFF. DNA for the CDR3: TGTGCCAGCAGCCGACAGGGTCTAAGGGAAAAACTGTTTTTT. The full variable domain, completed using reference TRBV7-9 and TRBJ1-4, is DTGVSQNPRHKITKRGQNVTFRCDPISEHNRLYWYRQTLGQGPEFLTYFQNEAQLEKSRLLSDRFSAERPKGSFSTLEIQRTEQGDSAMYLCASSRQGLREKLFFGSGTQLSVL.

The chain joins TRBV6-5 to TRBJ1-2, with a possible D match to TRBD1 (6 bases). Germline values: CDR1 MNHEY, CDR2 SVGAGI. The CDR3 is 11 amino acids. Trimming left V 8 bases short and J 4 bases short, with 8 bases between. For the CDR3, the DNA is TGTGCCAGCGGGGGGGCCTATGGCTACACCTTC. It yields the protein CASGGAYGYTF.

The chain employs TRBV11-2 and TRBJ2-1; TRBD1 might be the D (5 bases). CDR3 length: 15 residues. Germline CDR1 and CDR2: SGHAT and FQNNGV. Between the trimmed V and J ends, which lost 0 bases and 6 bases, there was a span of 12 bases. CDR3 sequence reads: CASSLDMGPFNEQFF. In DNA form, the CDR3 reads TGTGCCAGCAGCTTAGATATGGGGCCCTTCAATGAGCAGTTCTTC. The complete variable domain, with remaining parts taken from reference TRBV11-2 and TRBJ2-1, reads EAGVAQSPRYKIIEKRQSVAFWCNPISGHATLYWYQQILGQGPKLLIQFQNNGVVDDSQLPKDRFSAERLKGVDSTLKIQPAKLEDSAVYLCASSLDMGPFNEQFFGPGTRLTVL.

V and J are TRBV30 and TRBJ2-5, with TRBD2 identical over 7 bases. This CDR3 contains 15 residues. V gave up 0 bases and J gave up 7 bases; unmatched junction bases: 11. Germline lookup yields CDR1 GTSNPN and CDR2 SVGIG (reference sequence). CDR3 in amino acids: CAWSVRGRGVGTQYF. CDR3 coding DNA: TGTGCCTGGAGTGTCCGCGGGAGAGGGGTTGGGACCCAGTACTTC.

DNA for the CDR3: TGTGCCAGCAGTGAAGTTAACGGGGGCTACACCTTC. It yields the protein CASSEVNGGYTF. The V and J genes are TRBV6-1 and TRBJ1-2; no clear D gene. V was cut by 1 base and J by 8 bases, with 8 bases left in between. CDR3 length: 12 residues. Germline values: CDR1 MNHNS, CDR2 SASEGT.

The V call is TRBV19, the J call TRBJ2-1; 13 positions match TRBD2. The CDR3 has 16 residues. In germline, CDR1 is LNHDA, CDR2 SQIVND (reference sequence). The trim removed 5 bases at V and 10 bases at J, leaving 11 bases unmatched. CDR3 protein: CASSPTLAGGRWEQFF. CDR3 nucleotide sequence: TGTGCCAGTAGTCCGACACTAGCGGGAGGGCGTTGGGAGCAGTTCTTC.

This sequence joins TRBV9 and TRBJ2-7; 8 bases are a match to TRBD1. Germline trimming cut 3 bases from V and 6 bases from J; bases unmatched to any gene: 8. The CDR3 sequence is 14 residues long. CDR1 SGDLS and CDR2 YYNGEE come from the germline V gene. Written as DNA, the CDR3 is TGTGCCAGCAGCGGACAGGGGAGTTATGGCGAGCAGTACTTC. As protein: CASSGQGSYGEQYF.

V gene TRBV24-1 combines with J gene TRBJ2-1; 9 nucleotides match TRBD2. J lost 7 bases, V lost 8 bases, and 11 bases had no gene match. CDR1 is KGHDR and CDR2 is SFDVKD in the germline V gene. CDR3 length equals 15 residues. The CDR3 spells CATTPSSGSRNEQFF. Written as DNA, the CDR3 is TGTGCCACCACCCCAAGTAGCGGGAGTAGAAATGAGCAGTTCTTC.

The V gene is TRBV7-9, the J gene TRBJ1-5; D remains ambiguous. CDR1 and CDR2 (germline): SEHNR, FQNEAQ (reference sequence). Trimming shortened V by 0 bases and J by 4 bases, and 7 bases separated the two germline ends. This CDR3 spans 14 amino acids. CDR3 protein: CASSLASRNQPQHF. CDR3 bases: TGTGCCAGCAGCTTAGCCTCGAGAAATCAGCCCCAGCATTTT. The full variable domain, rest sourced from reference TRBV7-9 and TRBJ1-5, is DTGVSQNPRHKITKRGQNVTFRCDPISEHNRLYWYRQTLGQGPEFLTYFQNEAQLEKSRLLSDRFSAERPKGSFSTLEIQRTEQGDSAMYLCASSLASRNQPQHFGDGTRLSIL.

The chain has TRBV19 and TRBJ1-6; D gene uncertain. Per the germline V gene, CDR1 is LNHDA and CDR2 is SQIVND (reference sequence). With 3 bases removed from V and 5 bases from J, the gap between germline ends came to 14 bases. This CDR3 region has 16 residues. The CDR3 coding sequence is TGTGCCAGTAGTATGTACGGTGAGAGGGATAATTCACCCCTCCACTTT. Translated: CASSMYGERDNSPLHF.

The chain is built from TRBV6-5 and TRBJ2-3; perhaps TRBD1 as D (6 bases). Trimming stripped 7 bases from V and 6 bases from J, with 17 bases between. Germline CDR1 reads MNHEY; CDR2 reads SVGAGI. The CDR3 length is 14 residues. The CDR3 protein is CASIPGHITDTQYF. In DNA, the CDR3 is TGTGCCAGCATTCCGGGACATATTACGGATACGCAGTATTTT.

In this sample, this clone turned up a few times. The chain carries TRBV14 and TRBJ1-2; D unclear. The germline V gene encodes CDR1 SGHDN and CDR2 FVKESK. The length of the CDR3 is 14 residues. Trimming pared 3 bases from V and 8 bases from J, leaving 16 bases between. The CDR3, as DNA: TGTGCCAGCAGCCAGCAGCCATACACGGGGGGCTACACCTTC. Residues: CASSQQPYTGGYTF. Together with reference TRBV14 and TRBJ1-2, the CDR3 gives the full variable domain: EAGVTQFPSHSVIEKGQTVTLRCDPISGHDNLYWYRRVMGKEIKFLLHFVKESKQDESGMPNNRFLAERTGGTYSTLKVQPAELEDSGVYFCASSQQPYTGGYTFGSGTRLTVV.

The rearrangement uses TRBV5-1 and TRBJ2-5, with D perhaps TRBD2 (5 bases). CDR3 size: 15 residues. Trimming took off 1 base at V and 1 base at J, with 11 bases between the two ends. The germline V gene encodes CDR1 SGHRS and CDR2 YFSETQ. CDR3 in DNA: TGCGCCAGCAGCTTGAATGGCGGGCCCCAAGAGACCCAGTACTTC. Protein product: CASSLNGGPQETQYF.

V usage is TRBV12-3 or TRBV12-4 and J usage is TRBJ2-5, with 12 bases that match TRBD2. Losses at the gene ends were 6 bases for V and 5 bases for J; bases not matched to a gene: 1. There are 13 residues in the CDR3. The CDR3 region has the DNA TGTGCCAGCAGCACTAGCGGGGGGGAGACCCAGTACTTC. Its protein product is CASSTSGGETQYF.

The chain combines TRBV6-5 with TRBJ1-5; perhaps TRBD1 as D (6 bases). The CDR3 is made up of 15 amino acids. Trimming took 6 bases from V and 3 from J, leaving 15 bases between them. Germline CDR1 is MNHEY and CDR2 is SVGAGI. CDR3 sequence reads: CASSTLGQYNQPQHF. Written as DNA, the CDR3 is TGTGCCAGCAGCACCCTAGGACAGTACAATCAGCCCCAGCATTTT.

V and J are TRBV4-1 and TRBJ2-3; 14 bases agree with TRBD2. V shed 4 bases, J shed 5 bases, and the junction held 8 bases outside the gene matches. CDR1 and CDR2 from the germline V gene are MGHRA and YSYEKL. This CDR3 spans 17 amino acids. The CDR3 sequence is CASSRGLAGGIGDTQYF. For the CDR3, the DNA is TGCGCCAGCAGCCGCGGACTAGCGGGGGGAATAGGAGATACGCAGTATTTT.